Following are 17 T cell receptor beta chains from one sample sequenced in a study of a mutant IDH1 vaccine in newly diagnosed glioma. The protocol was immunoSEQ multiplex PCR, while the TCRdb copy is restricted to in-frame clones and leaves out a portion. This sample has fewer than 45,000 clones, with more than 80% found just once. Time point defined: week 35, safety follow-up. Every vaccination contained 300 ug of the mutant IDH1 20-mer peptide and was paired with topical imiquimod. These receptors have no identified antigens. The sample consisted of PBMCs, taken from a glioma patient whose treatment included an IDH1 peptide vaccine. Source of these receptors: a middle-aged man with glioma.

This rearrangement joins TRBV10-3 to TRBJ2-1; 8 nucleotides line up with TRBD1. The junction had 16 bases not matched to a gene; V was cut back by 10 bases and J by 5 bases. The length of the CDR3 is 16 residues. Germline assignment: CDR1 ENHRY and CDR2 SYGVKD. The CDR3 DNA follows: TGTGCCACCAACAGAGACCAGGGGGCGCGCGACAATGAGCAGTTCTTC. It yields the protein CATNRDQGARDNEQFF.

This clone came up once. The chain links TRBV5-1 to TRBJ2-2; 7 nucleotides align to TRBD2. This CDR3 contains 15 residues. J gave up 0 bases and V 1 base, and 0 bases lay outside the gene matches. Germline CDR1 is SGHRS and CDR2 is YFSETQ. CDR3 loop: CASSLSGTNTGELFF. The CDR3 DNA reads TGCGCCAGCAGCTTGAGCGGGACGAACACCGGGGAGCTGTTTTTT.

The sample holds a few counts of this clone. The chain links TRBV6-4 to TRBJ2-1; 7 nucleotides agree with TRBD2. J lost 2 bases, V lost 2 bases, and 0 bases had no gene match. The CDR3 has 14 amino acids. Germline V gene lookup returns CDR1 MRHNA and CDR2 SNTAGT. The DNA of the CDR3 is TGTGCCAGCAGTGACGGGGGGGCCTACAATGAGCAGTTCTTC. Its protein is CASSDGGAYNEQFF.

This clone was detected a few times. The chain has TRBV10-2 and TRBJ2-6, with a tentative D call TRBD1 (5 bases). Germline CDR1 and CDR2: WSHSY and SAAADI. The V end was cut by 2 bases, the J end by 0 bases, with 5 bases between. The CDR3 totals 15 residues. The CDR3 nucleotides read TGCGCCAGCAGTGAGACAGGCTCTGGGGCCAACGTCCTGACTTTC. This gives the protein CASSETGSGANVLTF.

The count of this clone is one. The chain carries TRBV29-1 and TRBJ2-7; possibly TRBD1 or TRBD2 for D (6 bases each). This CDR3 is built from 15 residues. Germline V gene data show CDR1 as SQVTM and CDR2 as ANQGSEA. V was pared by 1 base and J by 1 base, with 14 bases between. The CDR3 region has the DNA TGCAGCGTTGAAGGGGGGGACATTCCATCCTACGAGCAGTACTTC. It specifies CSVEGGDIPSYEQYF.

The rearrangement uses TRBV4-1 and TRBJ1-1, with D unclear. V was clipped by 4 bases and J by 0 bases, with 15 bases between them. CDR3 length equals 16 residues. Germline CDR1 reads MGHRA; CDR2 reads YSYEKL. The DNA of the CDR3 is TGCGCCAGCAGCCGGGATACGAGGGTGGTGAACACTGAAGCTTTCTTT. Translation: CASSRDTRVVNTEAFF.

CDR3 in amino acids: CASSRTRTGGDGYTF. CDR3 coding DNA: TGTGCCAGCAGCAGGACCCGGACAGGGGGTGATGGCTACACCTTC. The chain employs TRBV5-5 and TRBJ1-2; 10 bases are a match to TRBD1. This CDR3 comprises 15 residues. Germline values: CDR1 SGHKS, CDR2 YYEKEE (reference sequence). The V gene end was trimmed by 4 bases and the J gene end by 6 bases; junction bases not matched to a gene: 9.

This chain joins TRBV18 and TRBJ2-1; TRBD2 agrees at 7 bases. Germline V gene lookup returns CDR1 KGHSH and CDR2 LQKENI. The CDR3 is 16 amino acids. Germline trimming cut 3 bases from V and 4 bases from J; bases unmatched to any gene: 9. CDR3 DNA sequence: TGTGCCAGCTCACCCCTTGGGGGAGGGACGTACAATGAGCAGTTCTTC. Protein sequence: CASSPLGGGTYNEQFF.

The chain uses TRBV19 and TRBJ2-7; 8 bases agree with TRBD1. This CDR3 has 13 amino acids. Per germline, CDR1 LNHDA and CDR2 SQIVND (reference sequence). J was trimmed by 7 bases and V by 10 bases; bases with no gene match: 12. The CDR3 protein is CATSTGAPLEQYF. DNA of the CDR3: TGTGCCACTTCGACAGGGGCACCCTTAGAGCAGTACTTC.

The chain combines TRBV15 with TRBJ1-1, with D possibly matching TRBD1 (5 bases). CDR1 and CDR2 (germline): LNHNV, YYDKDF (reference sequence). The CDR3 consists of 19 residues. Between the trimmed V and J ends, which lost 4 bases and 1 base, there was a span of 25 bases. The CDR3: CATSTTSPKTGTQNTEAFF. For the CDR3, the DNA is TGTGCCACCAGCACAACATCCCCCAAAACCGGGACCCAGAACACTGAAGCTTTCTTT.

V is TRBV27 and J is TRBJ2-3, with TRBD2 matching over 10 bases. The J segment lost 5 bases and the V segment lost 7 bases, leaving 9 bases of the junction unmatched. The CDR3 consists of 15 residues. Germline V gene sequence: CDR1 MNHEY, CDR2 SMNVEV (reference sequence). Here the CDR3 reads CASTPSGSGGDTQYF. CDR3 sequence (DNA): TGTGCCAGCACCCCTAGCGGGAGTGGTGGAGATACGCAGTATTTT.

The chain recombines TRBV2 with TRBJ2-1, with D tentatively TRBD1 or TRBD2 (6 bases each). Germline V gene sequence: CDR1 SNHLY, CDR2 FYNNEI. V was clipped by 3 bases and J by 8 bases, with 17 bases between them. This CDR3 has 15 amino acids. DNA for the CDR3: TGTGCCAGCAGTGAGGCGAGGGAGGACAGAGATGAGCAGTTCTTC. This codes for CASSEAREDRDEQFF. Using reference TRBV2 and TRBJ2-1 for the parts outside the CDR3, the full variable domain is EPEVTQTPSHQVTQMGQEVILRCVPISNHLYFYWYRQILGQKVEFLVSFYNNEISEKSEIFDDQFSVERPDGSNFTLKIRSTKLEDSAMYFCASSEAREDRDEQFFGPGTRLTVL.

The CDR3: CAWSRDRPYGYTF. Written as DNA, the CDR3 is TGTGCCTGGTCCCGGGACAGGCCCTATGGCTACACCTTC. The chain is built from TRBV30 and TRBJ1-2; 8 positions agree with TRBD1. The CDR3 consists of 13 residues. CDR1 is GTSNPN and CDR2 is SVGIG in the germline V gene (reference sequence). V lost 5 bases and J lost 4; bases outside the gene matches: 6.

CDR3 in amino acids: CASTRDRDGYGYTF. CDR3 nucleotide sequence: TGTGCCAGCACCCGAGACAGGGATGGCTATGGCTACACCTTC. The V gene is TRBV6-5, the J gene TRBJ1-2, with 7 positions matching TRBD1. Per germline, CDR1 MNHEY and CDR2 SVGAGI. The ends lost 7 bases at V and 4 bases at J; junction bases unmatched: 9. The CDR3 has 14 residues.

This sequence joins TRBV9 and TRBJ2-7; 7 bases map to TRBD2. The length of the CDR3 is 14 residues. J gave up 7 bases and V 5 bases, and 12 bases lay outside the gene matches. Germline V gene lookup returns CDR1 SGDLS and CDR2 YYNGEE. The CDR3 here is CASSPTREVGEQYF. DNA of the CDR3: TGTGCCAGCAGTCCCACACGGGAGGTAGGGGAGCAGTACTTC.

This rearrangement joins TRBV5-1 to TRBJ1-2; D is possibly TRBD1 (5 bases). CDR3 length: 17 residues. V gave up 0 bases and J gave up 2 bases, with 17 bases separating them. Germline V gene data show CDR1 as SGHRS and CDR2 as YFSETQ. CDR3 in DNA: TGCGCCAGCAGCTTGGGGGGCGGCCTTAGGGACAACTATGGCTACACCTTC. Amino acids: CASSLGGGLRDNYGYTF. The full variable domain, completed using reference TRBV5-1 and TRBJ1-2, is KAGVTQTPRYLIKTRGQQVTLSCSPISGHRSVSWYQQTPGQGLQFLFEYFSETQRNKGNFPGRFSGRQFSNSRSEMNVSTLELGDSALYLCASSLGGGLRDNYGYTFGSGTRLTVV.

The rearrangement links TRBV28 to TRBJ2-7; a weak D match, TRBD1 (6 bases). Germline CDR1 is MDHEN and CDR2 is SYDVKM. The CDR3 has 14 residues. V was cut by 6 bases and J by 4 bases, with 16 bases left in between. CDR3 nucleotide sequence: TGTGCCAGCAGCTGGACAGAGTTCGCGTACGAGCAGTACTTC. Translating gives CASSWTEFAYEQYF.